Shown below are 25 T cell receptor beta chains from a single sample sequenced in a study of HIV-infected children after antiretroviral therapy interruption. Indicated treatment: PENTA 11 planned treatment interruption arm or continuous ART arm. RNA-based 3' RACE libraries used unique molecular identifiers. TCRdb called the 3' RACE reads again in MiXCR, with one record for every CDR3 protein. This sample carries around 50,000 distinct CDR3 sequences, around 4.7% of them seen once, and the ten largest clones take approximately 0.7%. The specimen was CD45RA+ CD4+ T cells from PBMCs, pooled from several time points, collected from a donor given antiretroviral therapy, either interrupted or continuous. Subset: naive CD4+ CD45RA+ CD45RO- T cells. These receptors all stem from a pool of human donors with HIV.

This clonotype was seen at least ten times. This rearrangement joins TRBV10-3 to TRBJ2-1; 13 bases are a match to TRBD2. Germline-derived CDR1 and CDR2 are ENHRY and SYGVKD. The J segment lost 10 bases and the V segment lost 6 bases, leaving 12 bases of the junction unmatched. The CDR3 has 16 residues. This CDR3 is CAISLLTSGGPKEQFF. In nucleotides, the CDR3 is TGTGCCATCAGCCTCCTGACTAGCGGGGGGCCGAAGGAGCAGTTCTTC.

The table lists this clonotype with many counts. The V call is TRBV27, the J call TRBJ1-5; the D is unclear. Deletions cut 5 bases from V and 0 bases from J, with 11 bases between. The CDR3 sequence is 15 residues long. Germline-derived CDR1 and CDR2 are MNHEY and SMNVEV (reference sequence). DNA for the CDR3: TGTGCCAGCAGTCCGGTCTGGGATAGCAATCAGCCCCAGCATTTT. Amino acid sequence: CASSPVWDSNQPQHF.

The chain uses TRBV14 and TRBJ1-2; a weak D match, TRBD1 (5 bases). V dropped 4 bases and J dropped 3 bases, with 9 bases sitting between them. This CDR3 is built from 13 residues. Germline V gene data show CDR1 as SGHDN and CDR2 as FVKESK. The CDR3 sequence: CASSPDSYYGYTF. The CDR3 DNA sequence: TGTGCCAGCAGCCCAGACAGCTACTATGGCTACACCTTC. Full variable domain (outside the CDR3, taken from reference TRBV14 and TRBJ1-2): EAGVTQFPSHSVIEKGQTVTLRCDPISGHDNLYWYRRVMGKEIKFLLHFVKESKQDESGMPNNRFLAERTGGTYSTLKVQPAELEDSGVYFCASSPDSYYGYTFGSGTRLTVV.

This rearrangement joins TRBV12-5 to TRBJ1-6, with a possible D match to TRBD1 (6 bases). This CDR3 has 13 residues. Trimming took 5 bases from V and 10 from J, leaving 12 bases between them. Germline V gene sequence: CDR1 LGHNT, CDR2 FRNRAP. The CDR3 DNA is TGTGCTAGTGGTCTTCAGGGGAGCTCACCCCTCCACTTT. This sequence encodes CASGLQGSSPLHF. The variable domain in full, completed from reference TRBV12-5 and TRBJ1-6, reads DARVTQTPRHKVTEMGQEVTMRCQPILGHNTVFWYRQTMMQGLELLAYFRNRAPLDDSGMPKDRFSAEMPDATLATLKIQPSEPRDSAVYFCASGLQGSSPLHFGNGTRLTVT.

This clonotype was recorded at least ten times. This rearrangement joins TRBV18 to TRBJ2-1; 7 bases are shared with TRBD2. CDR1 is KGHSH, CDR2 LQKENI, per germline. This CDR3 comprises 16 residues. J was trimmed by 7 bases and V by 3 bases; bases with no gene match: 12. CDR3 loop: CASSPTRGGLGNEQFF. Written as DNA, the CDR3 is TGTGCCAGCTCACCCACCCGGGGAGGGCTGGGGAATGAGCAGTTCTTC.

Here the CDR3 reads CASSWDRGPYNEQFF. DNA of the CDR3: TGTGCCAGCAGCTGGGACAGGGGACCTTACAATGAGCAGTTCTTC. The V gene is TRBV5-6, the J gene TRBJ2-1, with 10 nucleotides matching TRBD1. Germline CDR1 is SGHDT and CDR2 is YYEEEE. V shed 3 bases, J shed 4 bases, and the junction held 4 bases outside the gene matches. This CDR3 is built from 15 residues.

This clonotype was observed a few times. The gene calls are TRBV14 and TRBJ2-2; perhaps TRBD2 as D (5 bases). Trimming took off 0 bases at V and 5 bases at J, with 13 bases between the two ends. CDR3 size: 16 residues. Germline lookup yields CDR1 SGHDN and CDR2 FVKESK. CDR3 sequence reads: CASSQEGSGKTGELFF. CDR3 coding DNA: TGTGCCAGCAGCCAAGAGGGATCCGGGAAAACCGGGGAGCTGTTTTTT.

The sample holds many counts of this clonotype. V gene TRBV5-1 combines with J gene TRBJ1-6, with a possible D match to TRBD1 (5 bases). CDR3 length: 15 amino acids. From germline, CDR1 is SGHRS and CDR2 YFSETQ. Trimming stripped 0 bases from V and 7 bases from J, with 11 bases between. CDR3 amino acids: CASSLVAGNNSPLHF. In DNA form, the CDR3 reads TGCGCCAGCAGCTTGGTGGCAGGGAACAATTCACCCCTCCACTTT.

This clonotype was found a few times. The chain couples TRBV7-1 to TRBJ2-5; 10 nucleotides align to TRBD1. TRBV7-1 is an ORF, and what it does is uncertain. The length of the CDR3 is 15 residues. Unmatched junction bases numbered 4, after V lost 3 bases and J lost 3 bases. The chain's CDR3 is CASSSFGTGEETQYF. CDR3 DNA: TGTGCCAGCAGCTCCTTCGGGACAGGGGAAGAGACCCAGTACTTC.

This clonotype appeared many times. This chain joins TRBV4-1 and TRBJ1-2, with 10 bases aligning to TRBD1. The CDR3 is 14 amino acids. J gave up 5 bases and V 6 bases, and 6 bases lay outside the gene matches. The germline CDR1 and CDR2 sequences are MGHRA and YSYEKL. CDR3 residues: CASRRQGAGYGYTF. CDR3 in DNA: TGCGCCAGCAGAAGACAGGGGGCCGGGTATGGCTACACCTTC.

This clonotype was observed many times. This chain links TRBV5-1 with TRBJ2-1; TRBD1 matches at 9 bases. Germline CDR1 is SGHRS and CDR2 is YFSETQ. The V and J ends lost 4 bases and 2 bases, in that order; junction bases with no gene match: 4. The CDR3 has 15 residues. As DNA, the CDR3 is TGCGCCAGCAGCCCGGGACAGGGTCCCTACAATGAGCAGTTCTTC. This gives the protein CASSPGQGPYNEQFF.

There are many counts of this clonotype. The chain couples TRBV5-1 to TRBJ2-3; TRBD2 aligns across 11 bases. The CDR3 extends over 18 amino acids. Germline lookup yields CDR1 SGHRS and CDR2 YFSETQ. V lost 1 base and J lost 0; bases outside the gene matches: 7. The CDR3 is CASSLTGTSGSSTDTQYF. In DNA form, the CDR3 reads TGCGCCAGCAGCTTGACCGGGACTAGCGGATCTAGCACAGATACGCAGTATTTT.

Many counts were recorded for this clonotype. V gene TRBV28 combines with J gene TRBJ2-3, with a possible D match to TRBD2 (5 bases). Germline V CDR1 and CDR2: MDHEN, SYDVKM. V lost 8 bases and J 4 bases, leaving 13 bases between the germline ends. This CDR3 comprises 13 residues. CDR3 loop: CASHGVAPDTQYF. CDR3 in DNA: TGTGCCAGCCACGGGGTGGCCCCAGATACGCAGTATTTT. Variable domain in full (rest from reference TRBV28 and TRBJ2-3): DVKVTQSSRYLVKRTGEKVFLECVQDMDHENMFWYRQDPGLGLRLIYFSYDVKMKEKGDIPEGYSVSREKKERFSLILESASTNQTSMYLCASHGVAPDTQYFGPGTRLTVL.

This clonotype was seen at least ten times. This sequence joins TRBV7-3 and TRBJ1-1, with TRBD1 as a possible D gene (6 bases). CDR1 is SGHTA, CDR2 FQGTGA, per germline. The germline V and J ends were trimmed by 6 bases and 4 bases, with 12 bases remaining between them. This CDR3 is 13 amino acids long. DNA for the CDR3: TGTGCCAGCAGGAGGGAAGGGGGCACTGAAGCTTTCTTT. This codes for CASRREGGTEAFF.

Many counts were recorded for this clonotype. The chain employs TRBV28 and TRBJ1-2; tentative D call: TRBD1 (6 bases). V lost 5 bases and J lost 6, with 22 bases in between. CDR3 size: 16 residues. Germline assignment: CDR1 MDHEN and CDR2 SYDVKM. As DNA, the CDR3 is TGTGCCAGCAGTCAGGACAGCACCCGTCGAAGTCATGGCTACACCTTC. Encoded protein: CASSQDSTRRSHGYTF.

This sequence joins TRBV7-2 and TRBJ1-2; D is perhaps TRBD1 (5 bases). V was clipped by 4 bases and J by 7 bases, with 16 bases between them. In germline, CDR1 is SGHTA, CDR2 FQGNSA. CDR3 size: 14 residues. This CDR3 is CASSSPEGTRGYTF. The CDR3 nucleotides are TGTGCCAGCAGCTCACCAGAGGGGACGCGTGGCTACACCTTC.

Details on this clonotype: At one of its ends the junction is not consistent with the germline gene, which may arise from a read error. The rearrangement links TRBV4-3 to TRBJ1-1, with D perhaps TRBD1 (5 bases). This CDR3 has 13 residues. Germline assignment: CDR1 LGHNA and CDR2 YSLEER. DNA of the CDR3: TGCGCTAGCAGCCAAAGCCGACAGACTGAAGCTTTCTTT. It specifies CASSQSRQTEAFF.

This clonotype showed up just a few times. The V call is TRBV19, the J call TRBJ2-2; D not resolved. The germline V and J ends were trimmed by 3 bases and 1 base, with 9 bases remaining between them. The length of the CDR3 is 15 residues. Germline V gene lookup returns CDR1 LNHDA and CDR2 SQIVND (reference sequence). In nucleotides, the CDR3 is TGTGCCAGTAGTATTGAAGGGCTGAACACCGGGGAGCTGTTTTTT. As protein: CASSIEGLNTGELFF.

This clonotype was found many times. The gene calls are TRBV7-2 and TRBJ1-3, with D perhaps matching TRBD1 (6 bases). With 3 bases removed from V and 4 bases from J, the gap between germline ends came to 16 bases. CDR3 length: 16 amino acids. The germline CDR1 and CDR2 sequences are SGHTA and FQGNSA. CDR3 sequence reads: CASSLQGTLGGNTIYF. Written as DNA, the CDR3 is TGTGCCAGCAGCTTGCAGGGGACCCTTGGAGGAAACACCATATATTTT.

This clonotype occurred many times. The CDR3 reads CSAQGSLYNEQFF. CDR3 bases: TGCAGCGCTCAGGGATCCCTCTACAATGAGCAGTTCTTC. The chain couples TRBV29-1 to TRBJ2-1; D might be TRBD1 (5 bases). Per germline, CDR1 SQVTM and CDR2 ANQGSEA. This CDR3 is 13 amino acids long. Trimming shortened V by 7 bases and J by 3 bases, and 13 bases separated the two germline ends.

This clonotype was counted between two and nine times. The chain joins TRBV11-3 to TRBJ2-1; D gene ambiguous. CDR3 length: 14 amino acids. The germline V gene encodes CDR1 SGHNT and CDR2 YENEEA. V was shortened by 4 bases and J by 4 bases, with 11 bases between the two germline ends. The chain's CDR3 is CASSSLVRYNEQFF. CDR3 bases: TGTGCCAGCAGCTCTCTCGTAAGGTACAATGAGCAGTTCTTC. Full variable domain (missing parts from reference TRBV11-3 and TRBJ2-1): EAGVVQSPRYKIIEKKQPVAFWCNPISGHNTLYWYLQNLGQGPELLIRYENEEAVDDSQLPKDRFSAERLKGVDSTLKIQPAELGDSAVYLCASSSLVRYNEQFFGPGTRLTVL.

The CDR3 sequence: CASSGTGTRKLFF. The CDR3 DNA reads as TGTGCCAGCAGCGGGACGGGAACCCGAAAACTGTTTTTT. This sequence joins TRBV12-3 or TRBV12-4 and TRBJ1-4; D might be TRBD1 (5 bases). Trimming removed 6 bases from V and 10 bases from J, with 15 bases in between. This CDR3 contains 13 residues.

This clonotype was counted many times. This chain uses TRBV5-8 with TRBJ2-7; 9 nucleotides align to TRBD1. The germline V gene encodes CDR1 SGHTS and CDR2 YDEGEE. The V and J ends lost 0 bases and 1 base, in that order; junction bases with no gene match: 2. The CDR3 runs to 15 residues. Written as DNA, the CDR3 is TGTGCCAGCAGCTTGGGACAGGGGGGTTCCTACGAGCAGTACTTC. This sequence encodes CASSLGQGGSYEQYF.

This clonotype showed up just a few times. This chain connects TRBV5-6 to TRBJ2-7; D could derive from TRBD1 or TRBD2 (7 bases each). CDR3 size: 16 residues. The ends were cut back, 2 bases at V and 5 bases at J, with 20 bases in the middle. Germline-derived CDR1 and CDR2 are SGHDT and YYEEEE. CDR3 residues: CASSFSQGGFFHEQYF. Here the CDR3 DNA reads TGTGCCAGCAGCTTCTCCCAGGGGGGGTTTTTTCACGAGCAGTACTTC.

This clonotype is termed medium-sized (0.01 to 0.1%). The DNA of the CDR3 is TGTGCCAGCAGCGCTGGGACGGTGAACACTGAAGCTTTCTTT. Translation: CASSAGTVNTEAFF. This chain connects TRBV7-9 to TRBJ1-1; D might be TRBD1 (5 bases). Trimming cost V 5 bases and J 0 bases, with 10 bases left between them. Germline CDR1 reads SEHNR; CDR2 reads FQNEAQ (reference sequence). The CDR3 extends over 14 amino acids.